The 19 T cell receptor beta chains given below trace back to one sample, sequenced in a study of cytomegalovirus exposure and HLA in healthy donors (dated by TCRdb to about 2017). The library was made by the immunoSEQ multiplex PCR assay. This immuneACCESS table, as held by TCRdb, lists in-frame sequences with V and J called but not all clones. Of the missing ones, under half trace to an unresolved V gene in checked studies; the others have no known cause. Here the sample has some 260,000 clones; roughly nine tenths occur a single time. Around 13% of the sample is taken by the ten largest. Input material: PBMCs. The receptors shown here come from a man between 18 and 35 years old in good health and CMV-seropositive.

This chain links TRBV27 with TRBJ2-3, with 9 bases fitting TRBD2. The CDR3 has 16 residues. Germline assignment: CDR1 MNHEY and CDR2 SMNVEV (reference sequence). With 5 bases clipped from V and 2 bases from J, the junction kept 8 bases outside the gene matches. For the CDR3, the DNA is TGTGCCAGCAGTCCCCTCAGCGGGAGGTTCACAGATACGCAGTATTTT. It is translated as CASSPLSGRFTDTQYF.

The chain links TRBV6-4 to TRBJ2-1, with D maybe TRBD1 (6 bases). CDR3 size: 14 residues. CDR1 is MRHNA and CDR2 is SNTAGT in the germline V gene. V lost 5 bases and J lost 7, with 15 bases in between. CDR3 amino acids: CASSSGGSTNEQFF. CDR3 nucleotides: TGTGCCAGCAGTTCTGGGGGCTCGACAAATGAGCAGTTCTTC.

V is TRBV7-2 and J is TRBJ1-5; tentatively, D is TRBD1 (6 bases). The length of the CDR3 is 14 residues. The germline V and J ends were trimmed by 5 bases and 4 bases, with 12 bases remaining between them. The V gene's germline CDR1 is SGHTA and CDR2 FQGNSA. The CDR3 DNA reads as TGTGCCAGCAGCCAATATACAGGGAATCAGCCCCAGCATTTT. Its protein product is CASSQYTGNQPQHF.

This sequence joins TRBV6-1 and TRBJ1-1; D is uncertain. The germline CDR1 and CDR2 sequences are MNHNS and SASEGT. Trimming left V 6 bases short and J 0 bases short, with 8 bases between. The CDR3 sequence is 13 residues long. CDR3 loop: CASRRVMNTEAFF. In DNA form, the CDR3 reads TGTGCCAGCAGGCGGGTGATGAACACTGAAGCTTTCTTT.

The chain is built from TRBV18 and TRBJ2-2; D is uncertain. The CDR3 runs to 19 residues. Germline V gene data show CDR1 as KGHSH and CDR2 as LQKENI. V lost 2 bases and J 2 bases, leaving 21 bases between the germline ends. The CDR3 DNA sequence: TGTGCCAGCTCACCAAACCCCCTTCTAGAGCACTTAAACACCGGGGAGCTGTTTTTT. Translated: CASSPNPLLEHLNTGELFF.

The chain has TRBV18 and TRBJ1-2; D is uncertain. This CDR3 comprises 15 residues. V shed 6 bases and J shed 4 bases, with 18 bases lying between them. CDR1 is KGHSH and CDR2 is LQKENI in the germline V gene. The chain's CDR3 is CASSPGSWLGYGYTF. CDR3 sequence (DNA): TGTGCCAGCTCGCCTGGTTCGTGGCTGGGCTATGGCTACACCTTC.

Notes on this clone: Different DNA sequences within this sample yield the same CDR3. The chain employs TRBV29-1 and TRBJ2-3; D remains unclear. This CDR3 region has 12 residues. Germline CDR1 and CDR2: SQVTM and ANQGSEA. Trimming cost V 5 bases and J 1 base, with 7 bases left between them. The CDR3 sequence is CSVLDGTDTQYF. CDR3 DNA sequence: TGCAGCGTTTTGGATGGCACAGATACGCAGTATTTT.

This rearrangement joins TRBV7-2 to TRBJ1-4; 8 bases are shared with TRBD1. Trimming at V came to 4 bases and at J to 3 bases, leaving 4 bases not matched to a gene. Germline-derived CDR1 and CDR2 are SGHTA and FQGNSA. The CDR3 contains 15 residues. The CDR3 DNA follows: TGTGCCAGCAGCTCGACAGGGGTGGCTAATGAAAAACTGTTTTTT. Protein: CASSSTGVANEKLFF.

The table lists this clone with a count of one. The V and J genes are TRBV14 and TRBJ2-7; no clear D. CDR3 length: 12 amino acids. V was cut by 4 bases and J by 4 bases, with 8 bases left in between. CDR1 is SGHDN, CDR2 FVKESK, per germline. DNA of the CDR3: TGTGCCAGCAGCCTAAGTTGGTACGAGCAGTACTTC. Amino acid sequence: CASSLSWYEQYF.

This clone has more than one count but fewer than ten. This chain uses TRBV28 with TRBJ2-3, with 8 bases identical to TRBD2. The CDR3 has 14 amino acids. Germline V gene sequence: CDR1 MDHEN, CDR2 SYDVKM. V was pared by 5 bases and J by 2 bases, with 3 bases of the junction left unmatched. Here the CDR3 reads CASSPTSVTDTQYF. The CDR3 bases are TGTGCCAGCAGTCCGACTAGCGTCACAGATACGCAGTATTTT.

This chain links TRBV27 with TRBJ2-1, with TRBD2 matching 12 bases. The CDR3 covers 15 residues. V gave up 5 bases and J gave up 7 bases; unmatched junction bases: 6. From germline, CDR1 is MNHEY and CDR2 SMNVEV (reference sequence). DNA for the CDR3: TGTGCCAGCAGTCAGACTAGCGGGAGTGGAAATGAGCAGTTCTTC. Protein sequence: CASSQTSGSGNEQFF.

The V gene is TRBV18, the J gene TRBJ2-7, with 9 bases that match TRBD1. With V trimmed by 3 bases and J by 3 bases, 9 bases remained unmatched. Germline assignment: CDR1 KGHSH and CDR2 LQKENI. The CDR3 extends over 16 amino acids. In DNA form, the CDR3 reads TGTGCCAGCTCACCTTACCCTGGGACAGGGAACTACGAGCAGTACTTC. It yields the protein CASSPYPGTGNYEQYF. The full variable domain, completed using reference TRBV18 and TRBJ2-7, is NAGVMQNPRHLVRRRGQEARLRCSPMKGHSHVYWYRQLPEEGLKFMVYLQKENIIDESGMPKERFSAEFPKEGPSILRIQQVVRGDSAAYFCASSPYPGTGNYEQYFGPGTRLTVT.

This chain connects TRBV5-6 to TRBJ2-5, with 8 bases fitting TRBD2. The germline CDR1 and CDR2 sequences are SGHDT and YYEEEE. J gave up 4 bases and V 6 bases, and 5 bases lay outside the gene matches. The CDR3 length is 13 residues. CDR3 region: CASTTGTRETQYF. In DNA, the CDR3 is TGTGCCAGCACCACGGGGACTAGAGAGACCCAGTACTTC.

V and J are TRBV4-1 and TRBJ2-1, with D hard to call. The CDR3 sequence is 15 residues long. Germline V gene lookup returns CDR1 MGHRA and CDR2 YSYEKL. The V and J ends lost 0 bases and 0 bases respectively, with 6 bases between them. In DNA, the CDR3 is TGCGCCAGCAGCCAAGAGGACCGCTCCTACAATGAGCAGTTCTTC. Its protein product is CASSQEDRSYNEQFF.

The chain links TRBV5-1 to TRBJ2-7; TRBD2 aligns across 13 bases. J gave up 3 bases and V 4 bases, and 4 bases lay outside the gene matches. The CDR3 has 15 amino acids. Germline CDR1 SGHRS, CDR2 YFSETQ. CDR3 DNA sequence: TGCGCCAGCAGCAACGGACTAGCGGGGGACTACGAGCAGTACTTC. Its translation: CASSNGLAGDYEQYF.

This chain connects TRBV13 to TRBJ1-2; TRBD1 matches 11 bases. Germline V gene lookup returns CDR1 PRHDT and CDR2 FYEKMQ (reference sequence). V shed 2 bases and J 9 bases; nucleotides not matched to a gene: 5. There are 14 residues in the CDR3. The CDR3 here is CASSLPGTGGSYTF. DNA for the CDR3: TGTGCCAGCAGCTTACCCGGGACAGGGGGAAGCTACACCTTC.

V gene TRBV2 combines with J gene TRBJ1-2; D may be TRBD1 (6 bases). The CDR3 sequence is 12 residues long. CDR1 SNHLY and CDR2 FYNNEI come from the germline V gene. Deletions cut 10 bases from V and 5 bases from J, with 14 bases between. In DNA form, the CDR3 reads TGTGCCACCCCCGAGGGGGGATATGGCTACACCTTC. Amino acid sequence: CATPEGGYGYTF.

The sample holds one count of this clone. The rearrangement uses TRBV10-3 and TRBJ2-7, with a possible D match to TRBD1 (5 bases). Germline V gene lookup returns CDR1 ENHRY and CDR2 SYGVKD. V dropped 6 bases and J dropped 2 bases, with 8 bases sitting between them. The CDR3 covers 12 residues. CDR3 loop: CAISPGTYEQYF. The CDR3 DNA follows: TGTGCCATCAGCCCAGGGACCTACGAGCAGTACTTC.

A single count supports this clone. This rearrangement joins TRBV11-2 to TRBJ2-5; tentative D call: TRBD2 (5 bases). V lost 1 base and J 2 bases, leaving 8 bases between the germline ends. The CDR3 is 14 amino acids. Germline V gene data show CDR1 as SGHAT and CDR2 as FQNNGV. CDR3 sequence reads: CASSLGLAQETQYF. The CDR3 DNA reads as TGTGCCAGCAGCTTAGGGCTAGCTCAAGAGACCCAGTACTTC.